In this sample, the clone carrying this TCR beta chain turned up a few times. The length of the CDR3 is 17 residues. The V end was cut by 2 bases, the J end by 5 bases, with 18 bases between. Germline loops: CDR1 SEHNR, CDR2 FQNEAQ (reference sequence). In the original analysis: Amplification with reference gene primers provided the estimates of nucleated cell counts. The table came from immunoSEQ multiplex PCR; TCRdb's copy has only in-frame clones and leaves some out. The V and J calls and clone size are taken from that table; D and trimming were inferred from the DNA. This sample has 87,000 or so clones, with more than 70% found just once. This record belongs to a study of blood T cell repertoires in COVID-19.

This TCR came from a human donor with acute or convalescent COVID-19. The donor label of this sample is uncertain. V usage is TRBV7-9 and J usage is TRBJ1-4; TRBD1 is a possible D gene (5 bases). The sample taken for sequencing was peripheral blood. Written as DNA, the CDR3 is TGTGCCAGCAGCTTACGGACAACATCTCCCGCGAATGAAAAACTGTTTTTT. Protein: CASSLRTTSPANEKLFF.